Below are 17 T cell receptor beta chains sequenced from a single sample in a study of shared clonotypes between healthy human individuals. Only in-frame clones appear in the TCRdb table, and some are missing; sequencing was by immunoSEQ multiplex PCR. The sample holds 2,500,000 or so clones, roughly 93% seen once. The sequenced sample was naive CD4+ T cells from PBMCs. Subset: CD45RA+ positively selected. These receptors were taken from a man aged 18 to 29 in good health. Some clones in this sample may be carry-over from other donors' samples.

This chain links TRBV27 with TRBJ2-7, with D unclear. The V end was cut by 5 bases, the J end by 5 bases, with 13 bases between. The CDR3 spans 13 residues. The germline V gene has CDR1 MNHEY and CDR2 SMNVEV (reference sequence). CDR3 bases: TGTGCCAGCAGTGCAACGGCTTTGAACGAGCAGTACTTC. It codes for CASSATALNEQYF.

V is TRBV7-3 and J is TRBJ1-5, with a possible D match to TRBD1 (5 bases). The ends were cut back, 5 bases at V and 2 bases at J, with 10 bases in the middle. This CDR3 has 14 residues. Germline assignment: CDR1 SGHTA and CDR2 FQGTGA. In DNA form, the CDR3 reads TGTGCCAGCAGCCAGGGAGGTGGCAATCAGCCCCAGCATTTT. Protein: CASSQGGGNQPQHF.

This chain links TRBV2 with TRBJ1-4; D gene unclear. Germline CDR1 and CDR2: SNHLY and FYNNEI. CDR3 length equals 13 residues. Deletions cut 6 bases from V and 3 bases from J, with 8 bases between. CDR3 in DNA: TGTGCCAGCAGCAGAGGTCCTAATGAAAAACTGTTTTTT. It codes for CASSRGPNEKLFF.

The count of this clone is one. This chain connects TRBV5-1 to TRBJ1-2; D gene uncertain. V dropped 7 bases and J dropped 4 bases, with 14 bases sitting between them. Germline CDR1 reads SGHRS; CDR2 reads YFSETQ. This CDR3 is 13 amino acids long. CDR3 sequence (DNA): TGCGCCAGCTCCACTGTAGGGTCCTATGGCTACACCTTC. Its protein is CASSTVGSYGYTF.

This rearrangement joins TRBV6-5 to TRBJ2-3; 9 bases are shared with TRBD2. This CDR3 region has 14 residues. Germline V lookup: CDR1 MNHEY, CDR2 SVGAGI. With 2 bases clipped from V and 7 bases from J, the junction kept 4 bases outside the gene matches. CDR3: CASSYGGREYTQYF. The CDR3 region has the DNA TGTGCCAGCAGTTACGGCGGGAGGGAGTATACGCAGTATTTT.

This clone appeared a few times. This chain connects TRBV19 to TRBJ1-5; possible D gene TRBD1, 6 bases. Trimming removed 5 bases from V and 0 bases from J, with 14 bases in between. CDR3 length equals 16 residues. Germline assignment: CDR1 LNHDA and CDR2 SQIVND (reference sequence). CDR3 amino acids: CASSPRTDSSNQPQHF. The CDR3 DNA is TGTGCCAGTAGTCCTCGGACGGACAGTAGCAATCAGCCCCAGCATTTT.

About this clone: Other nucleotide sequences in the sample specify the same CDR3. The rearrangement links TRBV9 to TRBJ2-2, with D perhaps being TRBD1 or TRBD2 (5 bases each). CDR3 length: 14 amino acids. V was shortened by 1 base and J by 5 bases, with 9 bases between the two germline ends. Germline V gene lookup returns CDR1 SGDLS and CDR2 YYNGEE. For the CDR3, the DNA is TGTGCCAGCAGCGTAAGTGGGGGAACCGGGGAGCTGTTTTTT. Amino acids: CASSVSGGTGELFF.

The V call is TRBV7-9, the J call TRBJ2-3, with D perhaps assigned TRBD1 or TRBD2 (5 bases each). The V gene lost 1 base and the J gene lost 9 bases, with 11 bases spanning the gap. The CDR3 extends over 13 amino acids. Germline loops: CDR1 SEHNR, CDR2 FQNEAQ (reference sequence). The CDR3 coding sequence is TGTGCCAGCAGCTTAGACCCTCGGGACACGCAGTATTTT. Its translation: CASSLDPRDTQYF.

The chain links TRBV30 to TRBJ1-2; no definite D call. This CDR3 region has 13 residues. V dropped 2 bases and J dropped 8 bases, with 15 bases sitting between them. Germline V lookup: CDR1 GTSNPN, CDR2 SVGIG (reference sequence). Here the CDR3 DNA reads TGTGCCTGGAGTCATCTATCGGAGGGAGGCTACACCTTC. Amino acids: CAWSHLSEGGYTF.

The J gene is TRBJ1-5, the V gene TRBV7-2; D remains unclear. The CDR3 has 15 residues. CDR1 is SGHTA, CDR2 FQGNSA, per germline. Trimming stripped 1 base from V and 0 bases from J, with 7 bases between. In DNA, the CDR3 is TGTGCCAGCAGCTTAGTTTGGGATAGCAATCAGCCCCAGCATTTT. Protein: CASSLVWDSNQPQHF.

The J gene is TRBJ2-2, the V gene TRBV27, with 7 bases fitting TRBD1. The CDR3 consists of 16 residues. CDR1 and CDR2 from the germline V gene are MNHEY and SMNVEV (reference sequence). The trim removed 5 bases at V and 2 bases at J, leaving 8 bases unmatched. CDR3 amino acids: CASSPRTGVNTGELFF. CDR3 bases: TGTGCCAGCAGTCCCCGAACAGGGGTCAACACCGGGGAGCTGTTTTTT.

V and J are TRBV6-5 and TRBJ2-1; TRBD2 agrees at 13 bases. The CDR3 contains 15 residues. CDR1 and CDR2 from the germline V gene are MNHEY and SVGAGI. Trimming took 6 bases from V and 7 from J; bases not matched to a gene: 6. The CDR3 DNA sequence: TGTGCCAGCAGACAACTAGCGGGAGGGCGGAATGAGCAGTTCTTC. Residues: CASRQLAGGRNEQFF.

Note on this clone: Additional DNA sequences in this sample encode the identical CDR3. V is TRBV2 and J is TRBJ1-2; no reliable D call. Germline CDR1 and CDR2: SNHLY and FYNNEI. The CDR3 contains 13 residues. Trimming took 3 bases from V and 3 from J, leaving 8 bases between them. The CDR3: CASSESRDYGYTF. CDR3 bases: TGTGCCAGCAGTGAGAGTCGCGACTATGGCTACACCTTC.

Here the CDR3 reads CAITRDSNQPQHF. CDR3 DNA: TGTGCCATCACCCGGGATAGCAATCAGCCCCAGCATTTT. This chain links TRBV10-3 with TRBJ1-5, with D unclear. V lost 7 bases and J 0 bases, leaving 7 bases between the germline ends. The CDR3 has 13 residues. CDR1 ENHRY and CDR2 SYGVKD come from the germline V gene.

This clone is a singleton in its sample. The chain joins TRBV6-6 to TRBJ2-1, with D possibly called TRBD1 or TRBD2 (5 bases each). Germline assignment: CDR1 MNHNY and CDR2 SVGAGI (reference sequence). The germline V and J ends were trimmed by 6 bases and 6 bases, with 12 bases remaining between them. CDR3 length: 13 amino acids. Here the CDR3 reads CASSYGTVNEQFF. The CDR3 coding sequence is TGTGCCAGCAGCTACGGGACGGTCAATGAGCAGTTCTTC.

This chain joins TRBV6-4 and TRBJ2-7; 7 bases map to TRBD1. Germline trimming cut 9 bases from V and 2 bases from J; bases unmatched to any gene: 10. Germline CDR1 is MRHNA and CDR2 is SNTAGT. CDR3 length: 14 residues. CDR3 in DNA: TGTGCCAGACTAACCAGGGGGATTGCCTACGAGCAGTACTTC. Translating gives CARLTRGIAYEQYF.

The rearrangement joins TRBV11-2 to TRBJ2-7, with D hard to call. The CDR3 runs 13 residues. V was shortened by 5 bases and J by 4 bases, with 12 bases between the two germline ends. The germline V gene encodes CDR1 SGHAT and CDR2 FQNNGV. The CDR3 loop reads CASSPRAAYEQYF. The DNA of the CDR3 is TGTGCCAGCAGCCCCCGGGCCGCATACGAGCAGTACTTC. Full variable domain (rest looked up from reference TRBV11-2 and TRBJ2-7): EAGVAQSPRYKIIEKRQSVAFWCNPISGHATLYWYQQILGQGPKLLIQFQNNGVVDDSQLPKDRFSAERLKGVDSTLKIQPAKLEDSAVYLCASSPRAAYEQYFGPGTRLTVT.